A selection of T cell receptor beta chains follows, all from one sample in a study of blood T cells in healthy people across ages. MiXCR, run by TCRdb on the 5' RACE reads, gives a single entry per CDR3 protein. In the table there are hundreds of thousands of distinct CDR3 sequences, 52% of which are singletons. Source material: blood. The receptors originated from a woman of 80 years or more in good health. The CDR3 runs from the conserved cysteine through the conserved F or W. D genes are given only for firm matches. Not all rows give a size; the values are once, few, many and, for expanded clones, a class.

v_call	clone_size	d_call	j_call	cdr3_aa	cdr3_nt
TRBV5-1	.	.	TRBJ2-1	CASSRATDGQQFF	TGCGCCAGCAGCCGAGCTACCGATGGACAGCAGTTCTTC
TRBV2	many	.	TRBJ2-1	CASNLAGLPFF	TGTGCCAGCAACCTAGCAGGGTTGCCGTTCTTC
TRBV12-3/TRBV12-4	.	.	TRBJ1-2	CASSFSGATANYGYTF	TGTGCCAGCAGTTTTTCGGGGGCAACAGCTAACTATGGCTACACCTTC
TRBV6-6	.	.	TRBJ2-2	CAGTRHTGELFF	TGTGCCGGCACCAGACACACCGGGGAGCTGTTTTTT
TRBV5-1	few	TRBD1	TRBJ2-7	CASSFRDRDTDEQYF	TGCGCCAGCAGCTTCCGGGACAGAGACACTGACGAGCAGTACTTC
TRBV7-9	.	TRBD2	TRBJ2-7	CASSKRETYEQYF	TGTGCCAGCAGCAAGCGGGAGACCTACGAGCAGTACTTC
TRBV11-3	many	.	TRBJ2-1	CASSLVSATEQFF	TGTGCCAGCAGCTTAGTCAGCGCCACTGAGCAGTTCTTC
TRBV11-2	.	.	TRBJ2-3	CASSFLGIKYF	TGTGCCAGCAGCTTTTTGGGAATTAAGTATTTT
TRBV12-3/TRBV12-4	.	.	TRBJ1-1	CASSRGRQNTEAFF	TGTGCCAGCAGTAGAGGACGGCAGAACACTGAAGCTTTCTTT
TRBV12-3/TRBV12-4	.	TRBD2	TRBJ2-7	CASSTGLAGLADEQYF	TGTGCCAGCAGTACGGGACTAGCGGGACTCGCGGACGAGCAGTACTTC
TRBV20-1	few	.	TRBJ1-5	CSAQQDPDQPQHF	TGCAGTGCGCAACAGGATCCCGATCAGCCCCAGCATTTT
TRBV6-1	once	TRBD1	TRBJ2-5	CASSEGVPGQWRGTQYF	TGTGCCAGCAGTGAAGGGGTCCCGGGACAGTGGAGAGGGACCCAGTACTTC
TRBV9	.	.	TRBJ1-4	CASSASVGEKLFF	TGTGCCAGCAGCGCATCGGTGGGCGAAAAACTGTTTTTT
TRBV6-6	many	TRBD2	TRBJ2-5	CASSSGLAGRQETQYF	TGTGCCAGCAGTTCGGGACTAGCGGGGCGACAAGAGACCCAGTACTTC
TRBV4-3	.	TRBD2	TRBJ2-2	CASSQGDYRGELFF	TGCGCCAGCAGCCAAGGGGACTACCGTGGGGAGCTGTTTTTT
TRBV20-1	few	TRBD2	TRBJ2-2	CSARPGTSVPGGELFF	TGCAGTGCTAGACCCGGGACTAGCGTTCCTGGCGGGGAGCTGTTTTTT
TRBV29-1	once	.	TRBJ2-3	CSVEMGSGTDTQYF	TGCAGCGTTGAAATGGGATCAGGGACAGATACGCAGTATTTT
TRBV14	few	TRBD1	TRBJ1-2	CASSPRGQITAGYTF	TGTGCCAGCAGCCCAAGGGGACAGATTACGGCGGGCTACACCTTC
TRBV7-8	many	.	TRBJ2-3	CASSFQGWITDTQYF	TGTGCCAGCAGCTTTCAGGGTTGGATCACAGATACGCAGTATTTT
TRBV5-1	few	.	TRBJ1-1	CASSPLPRDRGTEAFF	TGCGCCAGCAGCCCTCTCCCGAGGGACCGGGGCACTGAAGCTTTCTTT
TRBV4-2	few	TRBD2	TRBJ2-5	CASSHLPGTSDNEQYF	TGTGCCAGCAGCCATCTACCCGGGACTAGCGACAATGAGCAGTACTTC
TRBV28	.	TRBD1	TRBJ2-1	CASSSQQGAGEQFF	TGTGCCAGCAGTTCTCAACAGGGGGCAGGTGAGCAGTTCTTC
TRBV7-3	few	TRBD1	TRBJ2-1	CASSFLPGQAYLYNEQFF	TGTGCCAGCAGCTTCCTTCCAGGACAGGCCTACCTTTACAATGAGCAGTTCTTC
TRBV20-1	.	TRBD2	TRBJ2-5	CSANVAGVGETQYF	TGCAGTGCTAATGTAGCGGGAGTAGGAGAGACCCAGTACTTC
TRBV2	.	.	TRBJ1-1	CASRTLINTEAFF	TGTGCCAGCAGAACACTAATCAACACTGAAGCTTTCTTT
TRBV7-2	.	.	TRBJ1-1	CASSSGRDTEAFF	TGTGCCAGCAGCTCCGGACGAGACACTGAAGCTTTCTTT
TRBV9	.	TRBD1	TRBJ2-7	CASSTRDRVVDEQYF	TGTGCCAGCAGCACCCGGGACAGGGTGGTAGACGAGCAGTACTTC
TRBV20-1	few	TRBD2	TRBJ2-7	CSANPGGGLVYEQYF	TGCAGTGCTAACCCCGGGGGGGGCCTTGTCTACGAGCAGTACTTC
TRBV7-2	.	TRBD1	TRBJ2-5	CASSLNKGTGETQYF	TGTGCCAGCAGCTTAAATAAAGGGACAGGAGAGACCCAGTACTTC
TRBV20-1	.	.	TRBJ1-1	CSARDLLGGIDTEAFF	TGCAGTGCTAGAGATCTTTTAGGGGGGATTGACACTGAAGCTTTCTTT
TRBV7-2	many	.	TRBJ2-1	CASSPPPGVRNEQFF	TGTGCCAGCAGCCCCCCCCCCGGGGTTCGCAATGAGCAGTTCTTC
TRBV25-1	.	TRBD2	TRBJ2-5	CASSELGGGSQETQYF	TGTGCCAGCAGTGAATTGGGCGGGGGGTCCCAAGAGACCCAGTACTTC
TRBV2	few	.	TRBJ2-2	CASRLVGEELFF	TGTGCCAGCAGGCTGGTAGGCGAGGAGCTGTTTTTT
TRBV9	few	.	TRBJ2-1	CASSARGDNEQFF	TGTGCCAGCAGCGCCAGGGGTGACAATGAGCAGTTCTTC
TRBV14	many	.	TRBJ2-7	CASSVRGYEQYF	TGTGCCAGCAGCGTACGGGGCTACGAGCAGTACTTC
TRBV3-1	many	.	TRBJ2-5	CASSLGGREETQYF	TGTGCCAGCAGCCTGGGAGGCAGAGAAGAGACCCAGTACTTC
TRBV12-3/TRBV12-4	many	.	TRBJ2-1	CASTTVITDEQFF	TGTGCCAGCACCACTGTGATCACCGATGAGCAGTTCTTC
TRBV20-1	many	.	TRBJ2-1	CSSVPEYNEQFF	TGCAGCTCAGTCCCCGAGTACAATGAGCAGTTCTTC
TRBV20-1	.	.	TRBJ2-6	CSARDPTTSGANVLTF	TGCAGTGCTAGAGACCCGACAACCTCTGGGGCCAACGTCCTGACTTTC